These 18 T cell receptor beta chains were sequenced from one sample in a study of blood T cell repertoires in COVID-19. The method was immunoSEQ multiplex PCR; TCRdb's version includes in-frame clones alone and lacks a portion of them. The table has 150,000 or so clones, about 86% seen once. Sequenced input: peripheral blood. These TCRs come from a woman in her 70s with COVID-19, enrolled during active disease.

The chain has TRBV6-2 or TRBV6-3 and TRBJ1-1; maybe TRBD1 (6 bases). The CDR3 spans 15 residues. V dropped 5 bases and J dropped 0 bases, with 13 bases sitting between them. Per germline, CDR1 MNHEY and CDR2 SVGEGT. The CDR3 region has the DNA TGTGCCAGCAGTGTTCCAGGGGCAGTGAACACTGAAGCTTTCTTT. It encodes CASSVPGAVNTEAFF.

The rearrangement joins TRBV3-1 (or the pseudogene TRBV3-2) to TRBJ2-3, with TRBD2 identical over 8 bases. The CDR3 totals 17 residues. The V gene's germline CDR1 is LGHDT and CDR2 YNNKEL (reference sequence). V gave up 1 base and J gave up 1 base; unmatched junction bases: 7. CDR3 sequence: CASSQVPAGEGTDTQYF. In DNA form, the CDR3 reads TGTGCCAGCAGCCAAGTCCCAGCGGGGGAAGGCACAGATACGCAGTATTTT.

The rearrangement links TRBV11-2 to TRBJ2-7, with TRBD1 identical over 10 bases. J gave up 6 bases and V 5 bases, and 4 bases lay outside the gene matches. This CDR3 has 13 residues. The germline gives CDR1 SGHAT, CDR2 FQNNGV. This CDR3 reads CASSTDRGGEQYF. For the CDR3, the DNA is TGTGCCAGCAGCACGGACAGGGGGGGCGAGCAGTACTTC. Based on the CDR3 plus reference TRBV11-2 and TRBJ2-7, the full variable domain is EAGVAQSPRYKIIEKRQSVAFWCNPISGHATLYWYQQILGQGPKLLIQFQNNGVVDDSQLPKDRFSAERLKGVDSTLKIQPAKLEDSAVYLCASSTDRGGEQYFGPGTRLTVT.

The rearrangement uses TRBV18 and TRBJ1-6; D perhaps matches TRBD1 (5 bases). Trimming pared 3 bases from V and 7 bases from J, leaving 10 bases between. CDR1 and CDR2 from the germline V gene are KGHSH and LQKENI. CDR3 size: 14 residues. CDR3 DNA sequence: TGTGCCAGCTCACCCCAGGGAAACAATTCACCCCTCCACTTT. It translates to CASSPQGNNSPLHF.

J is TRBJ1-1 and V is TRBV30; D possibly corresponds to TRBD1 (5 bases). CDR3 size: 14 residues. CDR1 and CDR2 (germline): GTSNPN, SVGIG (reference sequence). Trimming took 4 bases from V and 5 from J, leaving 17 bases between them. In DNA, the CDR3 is TGTGCCTGGAAAGGACCCCTGGCAGGGACTGAAGCTTTCTTT. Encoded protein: CAWKGPLAGTEAFF.

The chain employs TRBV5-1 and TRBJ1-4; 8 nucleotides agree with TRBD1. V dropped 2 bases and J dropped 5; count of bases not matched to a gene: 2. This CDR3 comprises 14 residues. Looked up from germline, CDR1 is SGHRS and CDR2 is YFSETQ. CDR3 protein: CASSFWTGNEKLFF. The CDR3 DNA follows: TGCGCCAGCAGCTTTTGGACAGGGAATGAAAAACTGTTTTTT.

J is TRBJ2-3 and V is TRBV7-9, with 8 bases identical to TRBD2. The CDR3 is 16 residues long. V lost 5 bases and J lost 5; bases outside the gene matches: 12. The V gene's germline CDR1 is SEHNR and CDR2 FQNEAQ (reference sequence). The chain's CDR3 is CASSLGLADTQDTQYF. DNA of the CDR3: TGTGCCAGCAGCCTCGGACTAGCAGATACACAAGATACGCAGTATTTT. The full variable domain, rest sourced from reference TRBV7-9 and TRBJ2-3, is DTGVSQNPRHKITKRGQNVTFRCDPISEHNRLYWYRQTLGQGPEFLTYFQNEAQLEKSRLLSDRFSAERPKGSFSTLEIQRTEQGDSAMYLCASSLGLADTQDTQYFGPGTRLTVL.

CDR3 residues: CASSSPRVPLYGYTF. CDR3 nucleotides: TGTGCCAGCAGCTCGCCCAGGGTACCCCTCTATGGCTACACCTTC. The chain couples TRBV5-4 to TRBJ1-2; tentative D call: TRBD1 (5 bases). The germline gives CDR1 SGHNT, CDR2 YYREEE (reference sequence). The V and J ends lost 3 bases and 4 bases respectively, with 16 bases between them. The CDR3 is made up of 15 amino acids. Combining the CDR3 with reference TRBV5-4 and TRBJ1-2 gives the whole variable domain ETGVTQSPTHLIKTRGQQVTLRCSSQSGHNTVSWYQQALGQGPQFIFQYYREEENGRGNFPPRFSGLQFPNYSSELNVNALELDDSALYLCASSSPRVPLYGYTFGSGTRLTVV.

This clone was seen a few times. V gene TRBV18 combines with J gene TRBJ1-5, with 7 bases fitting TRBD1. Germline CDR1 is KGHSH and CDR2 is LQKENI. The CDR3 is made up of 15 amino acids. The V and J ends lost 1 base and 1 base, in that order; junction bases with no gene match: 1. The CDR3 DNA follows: TGTGCCAGCTCACCACAGGGGGCCAGCAATCAGCCCCAGCATTTT. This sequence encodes CASSPQGASNQPQHF.

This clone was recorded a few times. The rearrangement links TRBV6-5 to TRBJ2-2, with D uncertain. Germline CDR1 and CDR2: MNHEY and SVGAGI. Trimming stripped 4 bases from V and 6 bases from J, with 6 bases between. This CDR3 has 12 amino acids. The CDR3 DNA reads TGTGCCAGCAGTTCCGAGGCCGGGGAGCTGTTTTTT. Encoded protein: CASSSEAGELFF.

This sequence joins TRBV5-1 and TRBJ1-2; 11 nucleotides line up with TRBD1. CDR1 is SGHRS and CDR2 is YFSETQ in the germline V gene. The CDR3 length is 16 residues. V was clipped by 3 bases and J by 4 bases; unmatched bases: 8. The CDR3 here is CASSYTTGTGGYGYTF. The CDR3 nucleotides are TGCGCCAGCAGCTACACCACCGGGACAGGGGGCTATGGCTACACCTTC.

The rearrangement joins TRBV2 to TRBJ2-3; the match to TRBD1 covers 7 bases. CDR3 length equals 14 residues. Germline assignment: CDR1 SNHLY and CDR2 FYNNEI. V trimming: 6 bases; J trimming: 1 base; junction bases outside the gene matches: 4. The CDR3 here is CASRLGQGTDTQYF. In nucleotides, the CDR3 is TGTGCCAGCAGATTAGGACAGGGCACAGATACGCAGTATTTT. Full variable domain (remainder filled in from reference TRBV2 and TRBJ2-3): EPEVTQTPSHQVTQMGQEVILRCVPISNHLYFYWYRQILGQKVEFLVSFYNNEISEKSEIFDDQFSVERPDGSNFTLKIRSTKLEDSAMYFCASRLGQGTDTQYFGPGTRLTVL.

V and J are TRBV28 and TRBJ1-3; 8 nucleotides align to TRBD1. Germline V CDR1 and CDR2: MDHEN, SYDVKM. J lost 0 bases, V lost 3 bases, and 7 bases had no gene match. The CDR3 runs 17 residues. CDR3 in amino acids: CASSFFSRGPSGNTIYF. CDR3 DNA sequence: TGTGCCAGCAGTTTTTTCAGCAGGGGGCCCTCTGGAAACACCATATATTTT.

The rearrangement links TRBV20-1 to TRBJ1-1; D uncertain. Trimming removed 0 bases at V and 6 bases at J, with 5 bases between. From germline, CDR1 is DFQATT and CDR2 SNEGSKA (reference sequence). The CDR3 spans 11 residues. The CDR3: CSARDYPEAFF. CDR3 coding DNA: TGCAGTGCTAGAGATTATCCTGAAGCTTTCTTT.

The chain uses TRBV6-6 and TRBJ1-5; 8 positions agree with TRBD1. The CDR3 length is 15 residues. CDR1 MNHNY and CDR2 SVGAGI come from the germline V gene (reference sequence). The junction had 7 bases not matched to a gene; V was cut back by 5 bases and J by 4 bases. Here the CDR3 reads CASSGTGGGNQPQHF. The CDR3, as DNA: TGTGCCAGCAGTGGGACAGGAGGAGGAAATCAGCCCCAGCATTTT.

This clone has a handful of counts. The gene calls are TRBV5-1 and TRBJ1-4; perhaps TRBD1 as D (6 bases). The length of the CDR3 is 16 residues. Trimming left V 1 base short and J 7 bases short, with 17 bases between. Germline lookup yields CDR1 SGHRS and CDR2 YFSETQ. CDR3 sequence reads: CASSLRVQGTGEKLFF. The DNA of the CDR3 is TGCGCCAGCAGCTTGCGGGTTCAGGGGACCGGTGAAAAACTGTTTTTT.

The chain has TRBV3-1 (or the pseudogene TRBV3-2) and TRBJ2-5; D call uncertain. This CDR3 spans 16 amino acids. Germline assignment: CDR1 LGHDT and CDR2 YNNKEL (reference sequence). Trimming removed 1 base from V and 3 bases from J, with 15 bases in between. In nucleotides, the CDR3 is TGTGCCAGCAGCCAAGTTATCTTCTCGGGTAAAGAGACCCAGTACTTC. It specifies CASSQVIFSGKETQYF.

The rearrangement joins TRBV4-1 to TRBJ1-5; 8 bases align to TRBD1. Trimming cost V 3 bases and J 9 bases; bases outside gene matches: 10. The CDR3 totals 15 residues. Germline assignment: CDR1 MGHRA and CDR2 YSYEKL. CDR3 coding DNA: TGCGCCAGCAGCCACGAAGGACAGGGAGGTTGGCCCCAGCATTTT. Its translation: CASSHEGQGGWPQHF.